Following are 21 T cell receptor beta chains from one sample sequenced in a study of blood T cell repertoires in COVID-19. The data were produced by immunoSEQ multiplex PCR, yet TCRdb's version contains in-frame clones alone and is incomplete. This sample has 40,000 to 50,000 clones, with more than 70% found just once. The specimen was peripheral blood. These receptors were obtained from a man aged 50-59 years with active COVID-19.

CDR3 in amino acids: CASSLDRLRNYGYTF. The CDR3 DNA reads TGTGCCAGCAGCTTAGATCGCTTGAGAAACTATGGCTACACCTTC. The rearrangement joins TRBV7-9 to TRBJ1-2; D not certain. V lost 1 base and J 2 bases, leaving 11 bases between the germline ends. Germline loops: CDR1 SEHNR, CDR2 FQNEAQ (reference sequence). The CDR3 totals 15 residues. Full variable domain (outside the CDR3, taken from reference TRBV7-9 and TRBJ1-2): DTGVSQNPRHKITKRGQNVTFRCDPISEHNRLYWYRQTLGQGPEFLTYFQNEAQLEKSRLLSDRFSAERPKGSFSTLEIQRTEQGDSAMYLCASSLDRLRNYGYTFGSGTRLTVV.

The V gene is TRBV6-5, the J gene TRBJ2-7, with D tentatively TRBD2 (6 bases). The CDR3 has 15 amino acids. CDR1 MNHEY and CDR2 SVGAGI come from the germline V gene. With 2 bases removed from V and 3 bases from J, the gap between germline ends came to 14 bases. CDR3 loop: CASSYTGTVHYEQYF. CDR3 nucleotide sequence: TGTGCCAGCAGTTACACCGGGACTGTCCACTACGAGCAGTACTTC.

The chain combines TRBV7-8 with TRBJ1-6; 11 nucleotides align to TRBD1. CDR3 length: 15 residues. Trimming cost V 1 base and J 10 bases; bases outside gene matches: 3. Looked up from germline, CDR1 is SGHVS and CDR2 is FQNEAQ. This CDR3 reads CASSLGDRGYSPLHF. CDR3 nucleotide sequence: TGTGCCAGCAGCTTAGGGGACAGGGGGTACTCACCCCTCCACTTT.

CDR3: CATSSFNTGTGANVLTF. DNA for the CDR3: TGTGCCACCAGCTCTTTCAATACAGGGACTGGGGCCAACGTCCTGACTTTC. The V gene is TRBV15, the J gene TRBJ2-6, with D possibly TRBD1 on 6 matching bases. The CDR3 length is 17 residues. The germline CDR1 and CDR2 sequences are LNHNV and YYDKDF (reference sequence). Between the trimmed V and J ends, which lost 5 bases and 2 bases, there was a span of 16 bases.

In this sample, this clone turned up once. This rearrangement joins TRBV5-1 to TRBJ2-3, with TRBD1 as a possible D gene (6 bases). The V and J ends lost 3 bases and 4 bases respectively, with 12 bases between them. The CDR3 is made up of 14 amino acids. Per the germline V gene, CDR1 is SGHRS and CDR2 is YFSETQ. CDR3: CASSSNRDSDTQYF. The CDR3 DNA reads TGCGCCAGCAGCTCCAACAGGGATTCAGATACGCAGTATTTT.

The V gene is TRBV10-3, the J gene TRBJ2-5, with a weak D call TRBD1 (6 bases). Trimming removed 6 bases from V and 4 bases from J, with 15 bases in between. From germline, CDR1 is ENHRY and CDR2 SYGVKD. The CDR3 extends over 14 amino acids. The CDR3 DNA follows: TGTGCCATCAGCCCCGGGACACAGGGAGAGACCCAGTACTTC. It yields the protein CAISPGTQGETQYF.

The chain has TRBV5-1 and TRBJ2-3; a weak D match, TRBD2 (5 bases). The CDR3 length is 14 residues. The germline V and J ends were trimmed by 3 bases and 0 bases, with 8 bases remaining between them. Germline V gene lookup returns CDR1 SGHRS and CDR2 YFSETQ. The CDR3 coding sequence is TGCGCCAGCAGCTCGGGCGGGAGCACAGATACGCAGTATTTT. This codes for CASSSGGSTDTQYF.

The count of this clone is one. The rearrangement links TRBV6-6 to TRBJ1-1, with a possible D match to TRBD1 (5 bases). The germline V and J ends were trimmed by 5 bases and 1 base, with 5 bases remaining between them. The CDR3 is 12 residues long. Germline CDR1 and CDR2: MNHNY and SVGAGI (reference sequence). The CDR3 DNA reads as TGTGCCAGCAGTACAGGGAACACTGAAGCTTTCTTT. Its translation: CASSTGNTEAFF.

The J gene is TRBJ2-3, the V gene TRBV11-1; TRBD2 agrees at 7 bases. CDR1 SGHAT and CDR2 FQDESV come from the germline V gene (reference sequence). V lost 5 bases, J lost 7 bases, and 15 bases stayed unmatched. The CDR3 consists of 16 residues. Here the CDR3 DNA reads TGTGCCAGCAGCATTAGCGAGAATGCGGGGGTCCATACGCAGTATTTT. Translating it yields CASSISENAGVHTQYF.

The V call is TRBV19, the J call TRBJ2-3; TRBD1 is a possible D gene (6 bases). V was trimmed by 5 bases and J by 5 bases, leaving 11 bases between them. CDR1 is LNHDA, CDR2 SQIVND, per germline (reference sequence). CDR3 length: 13 amino acids. The CDR3 region is CASSPQGLDTQYF. CDR3 DNA: TGTGCCAGTAGTCCACAGGGCTTAGATACGCAGTATTTT.

This clone was observed a handful of times. This chain uses TRBV28 with TRBJ1-6; D not certain. V was trimmed by 5 bases and J by 9 bases, leaving 11 bases between them. This CDR3 region has 13 residues. CDR1 MDHEN and CDR2 SYDVKM come from the germline V gene. DNA of the CDR3: TGTGCCAGCAGTGGCAGGCTGAGTTCACCCCTCCACTTT. Protein product: CASSGRLSSPLHF.

This clone was observed a handful of times. The V gene is TRBV11-2, the J gene TRBJ2-2; 11 nucleotides agree with TRBD2. V shed 1 base and J 4 bases; nucleotides not matched to a gene: 8. Looked up from germline, CDR1 is SGHAT and CDR2 is FQNNGV. The CDR3 has 18 amino acids. CDR3 in amino acids: CASSLVWRSGRATGELFF. CDR3 DNA sequence: TGTGCCAGCAGCTTAGTTTGGCGTAGCGGGAGGGCCACCGGGGAGCTGTTTTTT.

The V gene is TRBV18, the J gene TRBJ1-3; a possible D gene is TRBD1 (5 bases). The CDR3 runs to 17 residues. Germline CDR1 is KGHSH and CDR2 is LQKENI. V lost 2 bases, J lost 0 bases, and 14 bases lay in between. CDR3: CASSPGARHFSGNTIYF. The CDR3 bases are TGTGCCAGCTCACCAGGGGCCAGACATTTCTCTGGAAACACCATATATTTT.

The chain employs TRBV5-1 and TRBJ1-1; no reliable D call. The CDR3 extends over 14 amino acids. Per the germline V gene, CDR1 is SGHRS and CDR2 is YFSETQ. V was cut by 4 bases and J by 1 base, with 11 bases left in between. The CDR3: CASSGGKRNTEAFF. For the CDR3, the DNA is TGCGCCAGCAGCGGAGGGAAGAGGAACACTGAAGCTTTCTTT.

The gene calls are TRBV13 and TRBJ2-5; 12 bases agree with TRBD2. This CDR3 contains 17 residues. After removal of 5 bases from V and 2 bases from J, the junction contained 9 bases not matched to a gene. Germline V CDR1 and CDR2: PRHDT, FYEKMQ (reference sequence). The CDR3 sequence is CASSPPDLAGGQETQYF. The CDR3 nucleotides read TGTGCCAGCAGCCCCCCGGACCTAGCGGGGGGGCAAGAGACCCAGTACTTC. The entire variable domain, with the rest obtained from reference TRBV13 and TRBJ2-5, is as follows: AAGVIQSPRHLIKEKRETATLKCYPIPRHDTVYWYQQGPGQDPQFLISFYEKMQSDKGSIPDRFSAQQFSDYHSELNMSSLELGDSALYFCASSPPDLAGGQETQYFGPGTRLLVL.

V is TRBV11-2 and J is TRBJ1-3, with a weak D call TRBD1 (5 bases). This CDR3 is built from 18 residues. Germline CDR1 reads SGHAT; CDR2 reads FQNNGV. Trimming removed 1 base at V and 2 bases at J, with 18 bases between. This CDR3 reads CASSLAPWGGPTGNTIYF. The CDR3 DNA is TGTGCCAGCAGCTTAGCCCCCTGGGGGGGTCCCACTGGAAACACCATATATTTT.

This clone was counted only a few times. This chain links TRBV12-3 or TRBV12-4 with TRBJ2-1, with D uncertain. Trimming pared 3 bases from V and 7 bases from J, leaving 7 bases between. This CDR3 contains 12 residues. CDR3 bases: TGTGCCAGCAGTTTGTTCGGGAATGAGCAGTTCTTC. Translating gives CASSLFGNEQFF.

The rearrangement links TRBV7-2 to TRBJ1-4, with 9 bases that match TRBD1. The CDR3 extends over 18 amino acids. In germline, CDR1 is SGHTA, CDR2 FQGNSA. The ends lost 4 bases at V and 7 bases at J; junction bases unmatched: 16. DNA of the CDR3: TGTGCCAGCAGCTCGTCCGGGACAGGGAGGGGTAGGGGTGAAAAACTGTTTTTT. Protein: CASSSSGTGRGRGEKLFF.

The CDR3 protein is CASSPWGQGNNEQFF. DNA of the CDR3: TGTGCCAGCAGCCCCTGGGGACAGGGAAACAATGAGCAGTTCTTC. V usage is TRBV14 and J usage is TRBJ2-1; 9 bases match TRBD1. Germline CDR1 reads SGHDN; CDR2 reads FVKESK. With 4 bases clipped from V and 5 bases from J, the junction kept 6 bases outside the gene matches. The CDR3 has 15 residues. The complete variable domain, with remaining parts taken from reference TRBV14 and TRBJ2-1, reads EAGVTQFPSHSVIEKGQTVTLRCDPISGHDNLYWYRRVMGKEIKFLLHFVKESKQDESGMPNNRFLAERTGGTYSTLKVQPAELEDSGVYFCASSPWGQGNNEQFFGPGTRLTVL.

The V gene is TRBV6-5, the J gene TRBJ1-4; D is possibly TRBD1 (5 bases). CDR1 and CDR2 (germline): MNHEY, SVGAGI. The CDR3 has 15 residues. V lost 5 bases, J lost 0 bases, and 10 bases lay in between. The CDR3 nucleotides are TGTGCCAGCAGTAGACAGATAGCAACTAATGAAAAACTGTTTTTT. Translation: CASSRQIATNEKLFF.

J is TRBJ1-4 and V is TRBV27; D not resolved. Trimming shortened V by 3 bases and J by 0 bases, and 5 bases separated the two germline ends. Germline V CDR1 and CDR2: MNHEY, SMNVEV (reference sequence). The CDR3 has 14 residues. The CDR3 spells CASSFSATNEKLFF. Here the CDR3 DNA reads TGTGCCAGCAGTTTCTCTGCAACTAATGAAAAACTGTTTTTT.